These 27 T cell receptor beta chains were sequenced from one sample in a study of regulatory T cells in long-lasting Graves disease. Sequencing libraries for TCR beta were prepared with iRepertoire HTBI primers and Arm-PCR of CDR3 regions. TCRdb recomputed calls from the multiplex PCR reads with MiXCR, one row per CDR3 protein. The sample includes around 450,000 distinct CDR3 sequences, about 16% of them seen just once. As to time point: newly diagnosed GD, antithyroid drugs for less than 3 months. From PBMCs, RNA was extracted and then used to make the TCR library. The sample also formed part of further work on T cells in Graves' hyperthyroidism and ophthalmopathy.

The material was peripheral blood mononuclear cells (PBMCs), obtained at new diagnosis, from a patient treated with antithyroid drugs. The source of these receptors is a woman aged 25 to 45 with Graves disease.

This clonotype was seen repeatedly, ten times or more. The rearrangement links TRBV27 to TRBJ1-5; D call uncertain. The CDR3 contains 14 residues. In germline, CDR1 is MNHEY, CDR2 SMNVEV (reference sequence). Trimming took off 3 bases at V and 2 bases at J, with 8 bases between the two ends. The CDR3 DNA reads as TGTGCCAGCAGTTTTTCGGACGGCAATCAGCCCCAGCATTTT. Its translation is CASSFSDGNQPQHF.

This clonotype was observed at least ten times. V gene TRBV11-2 combines with J gene TRBJ1-1; D is ambiguous. Trimming left V 1 base short and J 4 bases short, with 4 bases between. The CDR3 runs 12 residues. CDR1 and CDR2 from the germline V gene are SGHAT and FQNNGV. The CDR3: CASSLAGTEAFF. In DNA form, the CDR3 reads TGTGCCAGCAGCTTAGCCGGCACTGAAGCTTTCTTT.

This clonotype was seen many times. The chain employs TRBV11-1 and TRBJ2-1; D call uncertain. Germline CDR1 SGHAT, CDR2 FQDESV (reference sequence). With 2 bases removed from V and 7 bases from J, the gap between germline ends came to 6 bases. The CDR3 is 12 residues long. CDR3 DNA sequence: TGTGCCAGCAGCTTATACTTAAATGAGCAGTTCTTC. Amino acids: CASSLYLNEQFF.

This clonotype has ten or more counts. The gene calls are TRBV27 and TRBJ1-2, with D possibly TRBD1 on 5 matching bases. The CDR3 runs 15 residues. Trimming took off 4 bases at V and 4 bases at J, with 16 bases between the two ends. The germline V gene encodes CDR1 MNHEY and CDR2 SMNVEV (reference sequence). The CDR3 sequence is CASSSHLGTAYGYTF. The CDR3 coding sequence is TGTGCCAGCAGTTCTCACCTCGGGACGGCCTATGGCTACACCTTC.

This clonotype was seen many times. The rearrangement links TRBV27 to TRBJ2-5; D may be TRBD1 (5 bases). The V end lost 5 bases, the J end lost 2 bases, and 9 bases lay between the germline ends. The germline V gene has CDR1 MNHEY and CDR2 SMNVEV (reference sequence). CDR3 size: 13 residues. The CDR3 nucleotides read TGTGCCAGCAGTCCCAGGGCGCAAGAGACCCAGTACTTC. Its protein is CASSPRAQETQYF.

The chain combines TRBV5-5 with TRBJ2-7; tentative D call: TRBD1 (6 bases). The V gene's germline CDR1 is SGHKS and CDR2 YYEKEE (reference sequence). The CDR3 is made up of 13 amino acids. V was clipped by 4 bases and J by 5 bases, with 13 bases between them. The CDR3 reads CASSATGSNEQYF. CDR3 DNA: TGTGCCAGCAGCGCCACAGGGTCGAACGAGCAGTACTTC.

This clonotype was found a few times. The chain carries TRBV7-9 and TRBJ1-2, with TRBD1 matching 12 bases. The CDR3 contains 14 residues. The germline V gene encodes CDR1 SEHNR and CDR2 FQNEAQ (reference sequence). V lost 3 bases and J lost 6; bases outside the gene matches: 2. The CDR3 spells CASSFGDRGHGYTF. The CDR3 DNA sequence: TGTGCCAGCAGCTTTGGGGACAGGGGGCATGGCTACACCTTC.

Ten or more counts support this clonotype. This rearrangement joins TRBV28 to TRBJ2-7, with 12 bases matching TRBD2. CDR1 is MDHEN and CDR2 is SYDVKM in the germline V gene. This CDR3 is 18 amino acids long. With 0 bases clipped from V and 5 bases from J, the junction kept 11 bases outside the gene matches. In nucleotides, the CDR3 is TGTGCCAGCAGTTTATGGCAGGGAACTAGCGGGAGGATGGACGAGCAGTACTTC. Translation: CASSLWQGTSGRMDEQYF.

This clonotype showed up many times. This sequence joins TRBV10-3 and TRBJ2-1; 9 bases map to TRBD1. With 7 bases clipped from V and 10 bases from J, the junction kept 8 bases outside the gene matches. The germline V gene encodes CDR1 ENHRY and CDR2 SYGVKD. This CDR3 spans 13 amino acids. In DNA, the CDR3 is TGTGCCATCACCTGGGACAGGGACCACGAGCAGTTCTTC. Its protein product is CAITWDRDHEQFF.

This clonotype was counted ten times or more. The chain recombines TRBV12-3 or TRBV12-4 with TRBJ1-5, with D maybe TRBD1 (6 bases). V lost 7 bases, J lost 5 bases, and 12 bases lay in between. This CDR3 contains 13 residues. This CDR3 is CASKGGPDQPQHF. The CDR3 DNA follows: TGTGCCAGCAAGGGGGGGCCCGATCAGCCCCAGCATTTT.

Of note for this clonotype: Germline and junction disagree at one end, which may indicate a read error. The chain carries TRBV6-5 and TRBJ2-1; D is uncertain. Germline V gene data show CDR1 as MNHEY and CDR2 as SVGAGI. The CDR3 spans 14 residues. DNA for the CDR3: TGTGCCGGCAGTTACCCATTGACGAAGCCGGAGCAGTTCTTC. It codes for CAGSYPLTKPEQFF.

On this clonotype itself: A much larger clone lies one base from this, so it may be a read error. The chain has TRBV6-5 and TRBJ2-1, with a possible D match to TRBD1 (5 bases). The CDR3 runs to 13 residues. CDR1 and CDR2 from the germline V gene are MNHEY and SVGAGI. The V gene lost 2 bases and the J gene lost 9 bases, with 11 bases spanning the gap. DNA of the CDR3: TGTGCCAGCAGTTACCCAAGGGGTAGTGAGCAGTTCTTC. Protein product: CASSYPRGSEQFF.

The table lists this clonotype with many counts. The rearrangement uses TRBV6-2 or TRBV6-3 and TRBJ1-5; D call uncertain. The CDR3 runs to 15 residues. V was cut by 2 bases and J by 3 bases, with 11 bases left in between. Germline CDR1 and CDR2: MNHEY and SVGEGT. CDR3 sequence reads: CASSYKRIFNQPQHF. The CDR3 DNA reads as TGTGCCAGCAGTTACAAGAGGATTTTCAATCAGCCCCAGCATTTT.

The sample holds many counts of this clonotype. The V and J genes are TRBV20-1 and TRBJ1-2; D is perhaps TRBD1 (6 bases). The germline CDR1 and CDR2 sequences are DFQATT and SNEGSKA (reference sequence). CDR3 length equals 14 residues. V lost 6 bases and J lost 4, with 18 bases in between. In nucleotides, the CDR3 is TGCAGTGCAGTCGCAGGGGCTGTTGTCTATGGCTACACCTTC. Its translation: CSAVAGAVVYGYTF.

This clonotype was counted a few times. The CDR3 DNA sequence: TGTGCCAGCAGCCACCCGGGACAGGGATTAGTGGACATTCAGTACTTC. Translated: CASSHPGQGLVDIQYF. This chain joins TRBV5-4 and TRBJ2-4, with 9 bases identical to TRBD1. Germline V gene sequence: CDR1 SGHNT, CDR2 YYREEE (reference sequence). CDR3 length equals 16 residues. V shed 4 bases, J shed 8 bases, and the junction held 13 bases outside the gene matches.

This clonotype was observed at least ten times. The rearrangement joins TRBV15 to TRBJ2-1; 12 bases fit TRBD2. The J segment lost 0 bases and the V segment lost 1 base, leaving 4 bases of the junction unmatched. Looked up from germline, CDR1 is LNHNV and CDR2 is YYDKDF (reference sequence). This CDR3 is built from 18 residues. CDR3 nucleotides: TGTGCCACCAGCAGAGGTCGACTAGCGGGGGTCTCCTACAATGAGCAGTTCTTC. It codes for CATSRGRLAGVSYNEQFF.

In this sample, this clonotype turned up many times. The rearrangement links TRBV7-9 to TRBJ2-1; TRBD2 matches 7 bases. With 3 bases clipped from V and 8 bases from J, the junction kept 16 bases outside the gene matches. Germline V gene lookup returns CDR1 SEHNR and CDR2 FQNEAQ (reference sequence). This CDR3 contains 17 residues. CDR3 DNA sequence: TGTGCCAGCAGCTTCAAATCGGCGGCGGGAGTGATGGATGAGCAGTTCTTC. Protein sequence: CASSFKSAAGVMDEQFF.

This clonotype came up many times. The CDR3 is CASSLARTDPRIRAEAFF. The CDR3 DNA follows: TGCGCCAGCAGCTTGGCCAGGACGGATCCCCGGATCAGGGCTGAAGCTTTCTTT. The rearrangement joins TRBV5-1 to TRBJ1-1, with a weak D call TRBD1 (5 bases). Germline values: CDR1 SGHRS, CDR2 YFSETQ. There are 18 residues in the CDR3. Trimming shortened V by 0 bases and J by 6 bases, and 24 bases separated the two germline ends.

With respect to this clonotype: A read error is possible here, since a much larger clone lies one base away. The V call is TRBV24-1, the J call TRBJ2-7, with 7 bases identical to TRBD2. Germline V gene sequence: CDR1 KGHDR, CDR2 SFDVKD. The CDR3 covers 13 residues. The V and J ends lost 1 base and 9 bases, in that order; junction bases with no gene match: 5. The DNA of the CDR3 is TGTGCCACCAGTGATTTAGCGGGGTTCGGGCAGTACTTC. Protein: CATSDLAGFGQYF.

This clonotype was counted between two and nine times. The chain joins TRBV10-1 to TRBJ2-3, with 14 bases matching TRBD2. Germline V gene sequence: CDR1 WNHNN, CDR2 SYGVQD (reference sequence). The CDR3 loop spans 17 amino acids. With 4 bases clipped from V and 4 bases from J, the junction kept 7 bases outside the gene matches. The CDR3 region is CASSALGLAGVSDTQYF. Written as DNA, the CDR3 is TGCGCCAGCAGTGCCCTGGGACTAGCGGGAGTGTCAGATACGCAGTATTTT.

With regard to this clonotype: A much larger clone is a single base away; this may be a read error. The final CDR3 position lacks the conserved phenylalanine or tryptophan, pointing to a likely read error. The chain joins TRBV2 to TRBJ2-5; D unclear. The closer fit of TRBJ2-1 to the DNA end suggests the J call may be wrong. Germline values: CDR1 SNHLY, CDR2 FYNNEI. This CDR3 contains 14 residues. The CDR3 spells CASRGPSSYNEQFS. DNA of the CDR3: TGTGCCAGCAGGGGCCCGAGCTCCTACAATGAGCAGTTCTCC.

To note about this clonotype: A far larger clone is only one base removed, so a read error is likely. The chain joins TRBV20-1 to TRBJ2-7; 9 bases align to TRBD2. The CDR3 sequence is 14 residues long. Germline CDR1 reads DFQATT; CDR2 reads SNEGSKA (reference sequence). CDR3 protein: CSARDLGTSLTLYF. CDR3 coding DNA: TGCAGTGCTAGAGATCTGGGGACTAGCTTGACGCTGTATTTT.

The chain has TRBV7-9 and TRBJ1-1; a possible D gene is TRBD1 (5 bases). The CDR3 spans 16 residues. Trimming shortened V by 4 bases and J by 5 bases, and 20 bases separated the two germline ends. Germline-derived CDR1 and CDR2 are SEHNR and FQNEAQ (reference sequence). The DNA of the CDR3 is TGTGCCAGCAGCTCAGACGCGGGACGTGAGCGGACTGAAGCTTTCTTT. Its translation: CASSSDAGRERTEAFF.

This clonotype was counted at least ten times. This chain joins TRBV5-1 and TRBJ1-5; 9 nucleotides line up with TRBD1. The CDR3 spans 15 residues. Trimming took 4 bases from V and 11 from J; bases not matched to a gene: 13. CDR1 and CDR2 (germline): SGHRS, YFSETQ. CDR3 residues: CASSPDGQGISSQHF. CDR3 sequence (DNA): TGCGCCAGCAGCCCCGACGGACAGGGGATATCGTCCCAGCATTTT.

This clonotype was seen at least ten times. The gene calls are TRBV27 and TRBJ1-5; 7 nucleotides line up with TRBD1. Trimming removed 6 bases from V and 6 bases from J; junction bases left unmatched: 8. CDR3 length: 14 residues. CDR1 and CDR2 from the germline V gene are MNHEY and SMNVEV (reference sequence). The chain's CDR3 is CASSLRGVGQPQHF. The CDR3 nucleotides read TGTGCCAGCAGCCTCAGGGGGGTGGGTCAGCCCCAGCATTTT.

This clonotype was seen at least ten times. The chain has TRBV7-9 and TRBJ2-2; TRBD2 might be the D (6 bases). The CDR3 length is 12 residues. V was shortened by 10 bases and J by 2 bases, with 8 bases between the two germline ends. CDR1 SEHNR and CDR2 FQNEAQ come from the germline V gene (reference sequence). DNA of the CDR3: TGTGCCACGGGACTCAACACCGGGGAGCTGTTTTTT. Residues: CATGLNTGELFF.

This CDR3 reads CASRPHLNTGELFF. DNA of the CDR3: TGTGCCAGCAGGCCCCACCTAAACACCGGGGAGCTGTTTTTT. V gene TRBV2 combines with J gene TRBJ2-2, with unresolved D. V lost 6 bases and J lost 2, with 10 bases in between. The CDR3 totals 14 residues. In germline, CDR1 is SNHLY, CDR2 FYNNEI.